The rows below give T cell receptor beta chains drawn from one sample of a study of shared clonotypes between healthy human individuals. The protocol was immunoSEQ multiplex PCR, while the TCRdb copy is restricted to in-frame clones and leaves out a portion. Here the sample spans about 730,000 clones, about two thirds being singletons. Sequencing was done on a sample of memory CD4+ T cells sorted from blood. The receptors were sampled from a woman aged 25-40 years in good health. The CDR3 runs from the conserved cysteine through the conserved F or W. D genes are given only for firm matches. The size entry is marked missing in some rows and otherwise reads once, few, many or a size class.

clone_size d_call j_call v_call cdr3_aa cdr3_nt
. . TRBJ1-5 TRBV6-1 CASSERGNQPQHF TGTGCCAGCAGTGAACGGGGCAATCAGCCCCAGCATTTT
. . TRBJ2-7 TRBV7-8 CASSLSGVYEQYF TGTGCCAGCAGCTTGTCGGGAGTCTACGAGCAGTACTTC
. . TRBJ2-3 TRBV2 CASSTTDTQYF TGTGCCAGCAGTACAACAGATACGCAGTATTTT
. TRBD2 TRBJ2-7 TRBV25-1 CASSLRSGGSSYEQYF TGTGCCAGCAGTCTCCGGAGCGGCGGGAGCTCCTACGAGCAGTACTTC
. . TRBJ2-3 TRBV5-1 CASSLRDTQYF TGCGCCAGCAGCTTAAGAGATACGCAGTATTTT
. TRBD2 TRBJ2-3 TRBV6-5 CASSYSTVAGDTQYF TGTGCCAGCAGTTACTCGACAGTAGCGGGAGATACGCAGTATTTT
. TRBD2 TRBJ2-5 TRBV6-1 CASSAGGLAGVETQYF TGTGCCAGCAGTGCAGGGGGACTAGCGGGAGTAGAGACCCAGTACTTC
. . TRBJ1-1 TRBV18 CASSFRATNTEAFF TGTGCCAGCTCATTCCGGGCCACCAACACTGAAGCTTTCTTT
few TRBD1 TRBJ1-4 TRBV28 CASSGGQVTSNEKLFF TGTGCCAGCAGTGGGGGACAGGTGACCTCTAATGAAAAACTGTTTTTT
few TRBD2 TRBJ2-5 TRBV2 CASSPGLAGGLQETQYF TGTGCCAGCAGCCCGGGACTAGCGGGAGGGCTCCAAGAGACCCAGTACTTC
. . TRBJ2-1 TRBV5-1 CASSSAGSYNEQFF TGCGCCAGCAGCTCCGCGGGGTCCTACAATGAGCAGTTCTTC
few TRBD2 TRBJ2-1 TRBV14 CASKLAGNEQFF TGTGCCAGCAAACTAGCGGGCAATGAGCAGTTCTTC
. TRBD1 TRBJ2-7 TRBV7-8 CASSLGDRVYEQYF TGTGCCAGCAGCTTAGGGGACAGGGTTTACGAGCAGTACTTC
. . TRBJ1-1 TRBV12-5 CASAPSGTNTEAFF TGTGCTAGTGCCCCATCAGGGACGAACACTGAAGCTTTCTTT
. TRBD1 TRBJ1-2 TRBV5-8 CASSGIRQGNYGYTF TGTGCCAGCAGCGGAATTCGACAGGGGAACTATGGCTACACCTTC
. . TRBJ1-4 TRBV18 CASSPSTLGEKLFF TGTGCCAGCTCACCGTCTACGTTAGGTGAAAAACTGTTTTTT
. . TRBJ2-3 TRBV7-6 CASSLKPPRYGKEDTQYF TGTGCCAGCAGCTTAAAGCCCCCCCGTTATGGGAAAGAGGATACGCAGTATTTT
. . TRBJ1-2 TRBV30 CAWSFDRRNYGYTF TGTGCCTGGAGTTTCGACAGGCGTAACTATGGCTACACCTTC
. . TRBJ2-7 TRBV5-1 CASSSRTTGSYEQYF TGCGCCAGCAGCAGCAGGACCACGGGCTCCTACGAGCAGTACTTC
. TRBD1 TRBJ1-2 TRBV5-1 CASSLRYGGQANYGYTF TGCGCCAGCAGCTTACGATATGGAGGACAGGCCAACTATGGCTACACCTTC
. . TRBJ2-7 TRBV20-1 CSAGDYEQYF TGCAGTGCCGGGGACTACGAGCAGTACTTC
few . TRBJ1-1 TRBV5-1 CASSLGANTEAFF TGCGCCAGCAGCCTGGGGGCAAACACTGAAGCTTTCTTT
. . TRBJ2-6 TRBV5-1 CASTRDGANVLTF TGCGCCAGCACCAGGGATGGGGCCAACGTCCTGACTTTC
. . TRBJ1-3 TRBV15 CATSREPYSDSGNTIYF TGTGCCACCAGCAGAGAACCGTACAGTGACTCTGGAAACACCATATATTTT
. TRBD2 TRBJ2-5 TRBV4-2 CASSQAGGSRETQYF TGTGCCAGCAGCCAAGCGGGAGGGTCCAGGGAGACCCAGTACTTC
. TRBD2 TRBJ2-2 TRBV7-9 CASSHASGRMSGELFF TGTGCCAGCAGTCACGCTAGCGGGAGGATGTCCGGGGAGCTGTTTTTT
once TRBD1 TRBJ1-2 TRBV28 CASSLRDSLNYGYTF TGTGCCAGCAGCCTCCGGGACAGCCTTAACTATGGCTACACCTTC
. . TRBJ1-5 TRBV18 CASSPQPINQPQHF TGTGCCAGCTCACCACAACCGATTAATCAGCCCCAGCATTTT
. TRBD1 TRBJ1-1 TRBV2 CASSDLGQGDTEAFF TGTGCCAGCAGTGATTTGGGACAGGGGGACACTGAAGCTTTCTTT
many . TRBJ1-1 TRBV20-1 CSADHDTEAFF TGCAGTGCTGACCACGACACTGAAGCTTTCTTT
. TRBD1 TRBJ1-4 TRBV5-4 CASTSRQGDEKLFF TGTGCCAGCACAAGCAGACAGGGAGATGAAAAACTGTTTTTT